This T cell receptor beta chain was identified in a study of CD8 T cells in ankylosing spondylitis. This clonotype was seen many times. No antigen is known for it. In making TCR beta libraries, quantitative 5'-RACE with molecular barcodes was used. TCRdb re-derived calls from the 5' RACE reads in MiXCR, one entry per CDR3 protein. The table includes about 800,000 distinct CDR3 sequences, around 11% detected once. Study-wide points: There were earlier reports of some motif variants in reactive arthritis synovial fluid and blood. Clones linked to disease were reported to show significant enrichment in matched ankylosing spondylitis synovial fluid. Blood from ankylosing spondylitis patients appeared to carry a characteristic roughly 8-variant TCR beta motif.

Germline V gene sequence: CDR1 ENHRY, CDR2 SYGVKD. The CDR3 has 14 amino acids. V was cut by 4 bases and J by 5 bases, with 12 bases left in between. Input material: blood, either unsorted or a sorted T cell fraction (not recorded which). The TCR sequence derives from a male donor with ankylosing spondylitis. The chain is built from TRBV10-3 and TRBJ1-5; D is possibly TRBD1 (5 bases). The CDR3 loop is CAISGTGGDQPQHF. CDR3 nucleotide sequence: TGTGCCATCAGTGGTACAGGAGGGGATCAGCCCCAGCATTTT.